The rows below give T cell receptor beta chains drawn from one sample of a study of cytomegalovirus exposure and HLA in healthy donors. TCRdb's copy holds only in-frame clones and misses some; the assay was immunoSEQ multiplex PCR. Counted here are 150,000 to 200,000 clones, 77% occurring once; the ten biggest clones make up about 1.3%. What was sequenced was PBMCs. These receptors all come from a woman aged 25 to 39 in good health and CMV-seronegative. CDR3s include the opening cysteine and the closing phenylalanine or tryptophan. The D gene is left open where the match is weak. The size field is filled for only some rows; it gives once, few, many or a size class.

d_gene	abundance	v_gene	j_gene	CDR3aa	CDR3nt
.	.	TRBV7-8	TRBJ2-3	CASSLGGPAGMQYF	TGTGCCAGCAGCTTAGGTGGGCCCGCCGGGATGCAGTATTTT
TRBD1	.	TRBV7-2	TRBJ1-1	CASSLQGASEAFF	TGTGCCAGCAGCTTACAGGGGGCCTCTGAAGCTTTCTTT
.	few	TRBV10-3	TRBJ1-3	CAISEEGRSGNTIYF	TGTGCCATCAGTGAAGAGGGCCGCTCTGGAAACACCATATATTTT
.	.	TRBV19	TRBJ2-3	CASVGQNTDTQYF	TGTGCCAGTGTAGGACAGAACACAGATACGCAGTATTTT
TRBD1	.	TRBV5-1	TRBJ1-4	CASSGQGARDEKLFF	TGCGCCAGCAGCGGCCAGGGGGCTCGTGATGAAAAACTGTTTTTT
.	.	TRBV9	TRBJ2-7	CASSVGQAPIYEQYF	TGTGCCAGCAGCGTAGGACAGGCCCCCATCTACGAGCAGTACTTC
.	.	TRBV6-1	TRBJ1-2	CAGGGPSYGYTF	TGTGCCGGGGGGGGCCCGAGCTATGGCTACACCTTC
.	.	TRBV5-1	TRBJ2-6	CASSVVSGANVLTF	TGCGCCAGCAGCGTCGTTTCTGGGGCCAACGTCCTGACTTTC
.	once	TRBV28	TRBJ1-2	CASTTTDQVFYGYTF	TGTGCCAGCACCACGACAGACCAGGTGTTCTATGGCTACACCTTC
TRBD1	.	TRBV7-2	TRBJ1-2	CASSSQGNYGYTF	TGTGCCAGCAGCTCACAGGGGAACTATGGCTACACCTTC
.	.	TRBV7-7	TRBJ1-1	CASSSQGNTEAFF	TGTGCCAGCAGCTCCCAGGGTAACACTGAAGCTTTCTTT
TRBD1	.	TRBV9	TRBJ2-1	CASSVEDRGHNEQFF	TGTGCCAGCAGCGTAGAGGACAGGGGTCACAATGAGCAGTTCTTC
.	.	TRBV6-5	TRBJ1-1	CASSYGGPENTEAFF	TGTGCCAGCAGTTACGGCGGGCCGGAGAACACTGAAGCTTTCTTT
TRBD1	.	TRBV5-1	TRBJ2-7	CASSLFRDRAYEQYF	TGCGCCAGCAGCTTATTCCGGGACAGGGCCTACGAGCAGTACTTC
.	once	TRBV6-5	TRBJ1-5	CASSYRSNQPQHF	TGTGCCAGCAGTTACCGTAGCAATCAGCCCCAGCATTTT
.	once	TRBV18	TRBJ2-4	CASSPISGAGGIQYF	TGTGCCAGCTCACCAATTAGTGGGGCCGGGGGCATTCAGTACTTC
TRBD1	.	TRBV5-4	TRBJ1-2	CASSFQGANYGYTF	TGTGCCAGCAGCTTCCAGGGGGCAAACTATGGCTACACCTTC
.	.	TRBV5-1	TRBJ2-5	CASSQWTAQETQYF	TGCGCCAGCAGCCAGTGGACAGCCCAAGAGACCCAGTACTTC
.	.	TRBV7-9	TRBJ1-2	CASSLGGAPYGYTF	TGTGCCAGCAGCTTAGGGGGAGCCCCCTATGGCTACACCTTC
.	many	TRBV27	TRBJ1-5	CASSPQGGGQPQHF	TGTGCCAGCAGTCCCCAAGGGGGGGGTCAGCCCCAGCATTTT
.	.	TRBV28	TRBJ1-5	CASSRYNQPQHF	TGTGCCAGCAGTCGGTACAATCAGCCCCAGCATTTT
.	.	TRBV7-9	TRBJ1-5	CASSSTGYQPQHF	TGTGCCAGCAGCTCAACAGGGTACCAGCCCCAGCATTTT
.	.	TRBV18	TRBJ2-2	CASSPGQQTGELFF	TGTGCCAGCTCACCCGGACAGCAAACCGGGGAGCTGTTTTTT
TRBD1	.	TRBV5-6	TRBJ2-2	CASSLNPTGFTGELFF	TGTGCCAGCAGCTTGAATCCGACAGGGTTCACCGGGGAGCTGTTTTTT
.	.	TRBV12-5	TRBJ1-5	CASGGGAGVPNQPQHF	TGTGCTAGTGGTGGGGGGGCAGGGGTCCCAAATCAGCCCCAGCATTTT
TRBD2	.	TRBV4-1	TRBJ2-3	CASSLLQSGGASTDTQYF	TGCGCCAGCAGCCTCCTCCAGAGCGGGGGGGCTAGCACAGATACGCAGTATTTT
TRBD1	.	TRBV5-4	TRBJ1-1	CASRPRQGSWTEAFF	TGTGCCAGCAGACCCCGACAGGGCAGTTGGACTGAAGCTTTCTTT
.	.	TRBV7-9	TRBJ1-3	CASSRSGTGGSSGNTIYF	TGTGCCAGCAGCCGAAGCGGGACGGGAGGGAGCTCTGGAAACACCATATATTTT
.	.	TRBV6-1	TRBJ1-1	CASSDLDASAGAFF	TGTGCCAGCAGTGATTTGGACGCCAGCGCGGGCGCTTTCTTT